The text below deals with one TCR beta chain. This clone's antigen is unknown. Base qualities are missing; no much larger clone stands one base away. Patients with autoimmune disease history or receiving systemic immunosuppression were excluded from the trial. Peripheral blood for TCR sequencing was collected from all dose cohorts at baseline, on cycle 4 day 1, and on cycle 7 day 1. The samples were drawn from a first-in-human, open-label, multicenter phase I dose-escalation trial of ivuxolimab. The trial enrolled adults with locally advanced or metastatic head and neck squamous cell, hepatocellular, melanoma or renal cell carcinoma. Before TCR sequencing, CD4+ T cells and CD8+ T cells from peripheral blood were sorted into separate populations. V is pared back by 0 bases and J by 4 bases, with 18 bases lying between the germline termini. CDR1 is given as SGHVS and CDR2 as FQNEAQ, both from the germline V gene. The CDR3 numbers 17 residues from cysteine through phenylalanine. Just CDR3 DNA is preserved here, 51 bases in frame from base 1.

This sample is drawn from a study of OX40 agonist ivuxolimab in advanced cancers. Regarding the research as a whole: Ivuxolimab was a fully human IgG2 agonistic monoclonal antibody targeting the costimulatory receptor OX40 (CD134). Intravenous ivuxolimab was administered to patients every 2 weeks at six dose levels: 0.01, 0.1, 0.3, 1.5, 3 and 10 mg/kg. Of the approximately 50 dose-escalation patients, hepatocellular carcinoma was present in about 20, melanoma in approximately 15, renal cell carcinoma in 9 and head and neck cancer in 9. The dose-escalation cohort was almost 85% male with a mean age of about 58 years, ranging from about 23 to 85. Prior anti-PD-1, anti-PD-L1 or anti-CTLA-4 therapy was permitted, and checkpoint inhibitors had been received by under 50% of dose-escalation patients. Partial responses occurred in three dose-escalation patients: two with cutaneous melanoma and one with hepatocellular carcinoma. Peripheral TCRbeta sequencing aimed to test whether ivuxolimab altered TCR sequence diversity and caused clonal T-cell expansion. The paper describes the monotherapy dose-escalation part (N ≈ 50 patients) of the phase I trial of ivuxolimab. Overall study outcomes, separate from this receptor: After ivuxolimab, more expanded clones were found on average in CD8+ T cells than in CD4+ T cells. At doses of 0.1 to 3.0 mg/kg, clonal expansion of both CD4+ and CD8+ T cells in blood was seen between baseline and week 6. The antigen specificity of the clonally expanded peripheral T cells was not determined. Low levels of normalized T-cell clonal expansion were also seen in some nonresponding patients. In partial responders in the 0.1-3.0 mg/kg groups, normalized peripheral clonal expansion was found to be among the lowest, especially among CD8+ T cells.

Genomic DNA was extracted from sorted cells for sequencing of the TCRbeta CDR3 region. TCRbeta CDR3 regions were sequenced using the immunoSEQ Assay. TCRdb obtained this table from immuneACCESS and retained in-frame rearrangements with V and J assigned. These tables miss some clones; where compared with another copy, unresolved V genes account for less than half of the shortfall, and the remainder is unexplained. This sample has tens of thousands of clones in its table, and roughly 90% of those were observed once. Jointly, the top ten make up around 1.5% of the sample. The input for sequencing was CD4+ or CD8+ T cells sorted from blood, taken in a trial of the OX40 agonist ivuxolimab. The TCR was taken from an adult with an advanced solid tumor such as melanoma, head and neck, liver or kidney cancer. Recombination joined TRBV7-8 with TRBJ1-2, with a weak D call of TRBD1 (5 bases match). The CDR3 loop reads CASSLALPGRGGYGYTF. The DNA reads as follows: TGTGCCAGCAGCTTAGCGCTCCCGGGGCGGGGTGGCTATGGCTACACCTTC.